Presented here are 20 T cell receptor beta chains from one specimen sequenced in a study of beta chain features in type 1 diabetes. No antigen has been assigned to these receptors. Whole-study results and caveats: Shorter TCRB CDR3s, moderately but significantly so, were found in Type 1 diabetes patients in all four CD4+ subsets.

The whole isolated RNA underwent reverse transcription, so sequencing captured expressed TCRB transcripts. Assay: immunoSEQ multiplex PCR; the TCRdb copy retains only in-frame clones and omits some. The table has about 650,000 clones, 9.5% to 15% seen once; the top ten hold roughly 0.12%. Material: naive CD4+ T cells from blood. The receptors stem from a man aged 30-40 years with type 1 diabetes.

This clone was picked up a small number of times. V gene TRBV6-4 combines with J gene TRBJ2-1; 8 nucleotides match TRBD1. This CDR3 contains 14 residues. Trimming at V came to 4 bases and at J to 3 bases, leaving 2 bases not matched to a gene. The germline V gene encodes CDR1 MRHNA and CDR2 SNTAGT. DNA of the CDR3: TGTGCCAGCAGTGTCGACAGGGGCTACAATGAGCAGTTCTTC. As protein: CASSVDRGYNEQFF.

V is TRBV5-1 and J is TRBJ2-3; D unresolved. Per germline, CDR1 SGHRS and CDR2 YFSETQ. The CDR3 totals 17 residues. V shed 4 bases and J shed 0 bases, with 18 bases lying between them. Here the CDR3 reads CASSKTRSYSSTDTQYF. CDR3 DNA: TGCGCCAGCAGCAAGACACGATCCTATTCTAGCACAGATACGCAGTATTTT.

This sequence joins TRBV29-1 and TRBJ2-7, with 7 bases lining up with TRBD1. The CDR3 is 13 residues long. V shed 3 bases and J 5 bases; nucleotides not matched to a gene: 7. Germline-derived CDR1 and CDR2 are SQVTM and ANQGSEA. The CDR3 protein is CSVEVSTGNEQYF. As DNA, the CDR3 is TGCAGCGTTGAGGTGTCGACAGGGAACGAGCAGTACTTC.

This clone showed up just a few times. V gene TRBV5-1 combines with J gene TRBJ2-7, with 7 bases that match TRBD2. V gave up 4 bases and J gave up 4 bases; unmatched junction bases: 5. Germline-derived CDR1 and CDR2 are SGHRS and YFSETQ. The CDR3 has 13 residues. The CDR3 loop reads CASSPGTIYEQYF. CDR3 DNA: TGCGCCAGCAGCCCCGGGACTATTTACGAGCAGTACTTC. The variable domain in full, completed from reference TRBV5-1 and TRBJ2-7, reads KAGVTQTPRYLIKTRGQQVTLSCSPISGHRSVSWYQQTPGQGLQFLFEYFSETQRNKGNFPGRFSGRQFSNSRSEMNVSTLELGDSALYLCASSPGTIYEQYFGPGTRLTVT.

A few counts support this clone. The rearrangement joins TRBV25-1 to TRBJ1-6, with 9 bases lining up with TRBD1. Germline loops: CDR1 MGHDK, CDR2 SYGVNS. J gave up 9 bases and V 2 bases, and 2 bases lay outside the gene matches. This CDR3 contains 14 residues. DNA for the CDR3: TGTGCCAGCAGTGAAAGGACAGGGGTTTCACCCCTCCACTTT. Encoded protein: CASSERTGVSPLHF.

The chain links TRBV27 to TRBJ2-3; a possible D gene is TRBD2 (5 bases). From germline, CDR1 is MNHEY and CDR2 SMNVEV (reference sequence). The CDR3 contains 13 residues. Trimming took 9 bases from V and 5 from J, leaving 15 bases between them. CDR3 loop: CASRLGGGDTQYF. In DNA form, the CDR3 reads TGTGCCAGTAGACTCGGAGGAGGAGATACGCAGTATTTT.

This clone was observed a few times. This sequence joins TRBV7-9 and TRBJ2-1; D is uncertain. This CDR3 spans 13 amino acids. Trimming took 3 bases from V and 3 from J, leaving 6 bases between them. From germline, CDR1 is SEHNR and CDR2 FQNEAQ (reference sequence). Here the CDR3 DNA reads TGTGCCAGCAGCTTTCAAGACTACAATGAGCAGTTCTTC. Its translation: CASSFQDYNEQFF.

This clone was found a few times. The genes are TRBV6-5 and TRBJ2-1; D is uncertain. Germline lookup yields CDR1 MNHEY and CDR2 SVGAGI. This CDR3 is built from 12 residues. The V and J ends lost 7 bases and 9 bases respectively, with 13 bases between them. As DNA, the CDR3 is TGTGCCAGCAAAACCTACGTGGGTGAGCAGTTCTTC. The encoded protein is CASKTYVGEQFF.

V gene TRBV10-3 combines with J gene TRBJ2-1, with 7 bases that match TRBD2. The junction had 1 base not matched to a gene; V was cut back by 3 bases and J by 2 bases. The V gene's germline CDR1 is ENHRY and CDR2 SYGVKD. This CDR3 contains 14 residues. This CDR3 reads CAISDGGTYNEQFF. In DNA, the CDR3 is TGTGCCATCAGTGACGGGGGGACCTACAATGAGCAGTTCTTC.

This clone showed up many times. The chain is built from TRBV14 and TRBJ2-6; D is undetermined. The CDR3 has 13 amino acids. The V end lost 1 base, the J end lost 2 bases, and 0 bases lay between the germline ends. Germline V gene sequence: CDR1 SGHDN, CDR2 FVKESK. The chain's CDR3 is CASSQAGANVLTF. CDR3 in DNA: TGTGCCAGCAGCCAAGCTGGGGCCAACGTCCTGACTTTC.

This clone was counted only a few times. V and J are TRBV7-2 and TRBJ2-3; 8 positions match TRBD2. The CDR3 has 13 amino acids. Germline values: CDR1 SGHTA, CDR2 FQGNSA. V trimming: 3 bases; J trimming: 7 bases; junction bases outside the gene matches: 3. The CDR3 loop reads CASSFSGGNTQYF. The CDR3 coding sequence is TGTGCCAGCAGCTTCTCGGGAGGGAATACGCAGTATTTT. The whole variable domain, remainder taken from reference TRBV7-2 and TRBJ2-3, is GAGVSQSPSNKVTEKGKDVELRCDPISGHTALYWYRQSLGQGLEFLIYFQGNSAPDKSGLPSDRFSAERTGGSVSTLTIQRTQQEDSAVYLCASSFSGGNTQYFGPGTRLTVL.

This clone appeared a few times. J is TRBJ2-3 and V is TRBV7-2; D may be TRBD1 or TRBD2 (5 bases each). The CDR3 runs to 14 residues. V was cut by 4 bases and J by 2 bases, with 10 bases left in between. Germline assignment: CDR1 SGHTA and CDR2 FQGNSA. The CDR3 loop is CASSSGPFTDTQYF. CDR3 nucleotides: TGTGCCAGCAGCTCGGGACCGTTCACAGATACGCAGTATTTT.

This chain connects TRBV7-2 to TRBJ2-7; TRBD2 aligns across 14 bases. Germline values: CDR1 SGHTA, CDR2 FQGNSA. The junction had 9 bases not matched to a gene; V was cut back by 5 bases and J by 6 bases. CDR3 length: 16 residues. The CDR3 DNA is TGTGCCAGCAGCCCGACTAGCGGGGGGGCCCCCGGCGAGCAGTACTTC. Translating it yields CASSPTSGGAPGEQYF.

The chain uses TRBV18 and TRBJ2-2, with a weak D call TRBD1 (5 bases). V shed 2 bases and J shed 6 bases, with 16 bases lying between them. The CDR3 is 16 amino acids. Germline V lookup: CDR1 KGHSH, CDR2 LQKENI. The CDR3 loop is CASSPSFQGPAGELFF. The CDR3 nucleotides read TGTGCCAGCTCACCAAGTTTCCAGGGCCCCGCCGGGGAGCTGTTTTTT.

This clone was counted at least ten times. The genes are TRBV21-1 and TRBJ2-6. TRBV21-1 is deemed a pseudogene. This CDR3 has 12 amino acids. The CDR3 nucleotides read TGTGCCCAAAAGTCTGGGGCCAACGTCCTGACTTTC. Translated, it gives CAQKSGANVLTF.

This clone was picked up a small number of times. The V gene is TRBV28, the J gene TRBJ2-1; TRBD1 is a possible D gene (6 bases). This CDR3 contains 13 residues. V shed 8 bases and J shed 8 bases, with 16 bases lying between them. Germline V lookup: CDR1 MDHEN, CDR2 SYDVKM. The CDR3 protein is CASQTPAGDEQFF. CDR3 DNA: TGTGCCAGCCAAACCCCGGCAGGGGATGAGCAGTTCTTC.

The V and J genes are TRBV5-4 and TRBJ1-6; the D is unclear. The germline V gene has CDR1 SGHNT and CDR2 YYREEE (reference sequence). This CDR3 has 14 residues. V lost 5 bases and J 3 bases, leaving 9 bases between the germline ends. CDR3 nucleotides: TGTGCCAGCAGTTCGCGGAGCTATAATTCACCCCTCCACTTT. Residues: CASSSRSYNSPLHF.

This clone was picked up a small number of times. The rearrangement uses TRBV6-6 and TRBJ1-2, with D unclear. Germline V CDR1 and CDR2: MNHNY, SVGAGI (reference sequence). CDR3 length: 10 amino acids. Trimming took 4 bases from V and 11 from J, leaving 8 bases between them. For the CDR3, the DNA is TGTGCCAGCAGTTCCGACCGATACACCTTC. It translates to CASSSDRYTF.

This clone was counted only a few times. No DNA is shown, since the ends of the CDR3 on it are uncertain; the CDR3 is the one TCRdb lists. CDR3 in amino acids: CASSVGPGLGKETQYF. The chain employs TRBV7-9 and TRBJ2-5; TRBD2, as called in the table, went unchecked against the DNA. The CDR3 has 16 residues if both end residues are counted. Germline CDR1 SEHNR, CDR2 FQNEAQ (reference sequence).

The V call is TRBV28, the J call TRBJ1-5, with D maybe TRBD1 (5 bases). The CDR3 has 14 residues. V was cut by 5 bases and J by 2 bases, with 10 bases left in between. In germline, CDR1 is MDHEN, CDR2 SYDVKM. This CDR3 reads CASSVGRGNQPQHF. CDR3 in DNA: TGTGCCAGCAGTGTGGGACGTGGCAATCAGCCCCAGCATTTT.